A single sample gave rise to the 12 T cell receptor beta chains below, sequenced in a study of identical twins. TCRdb called the 5' RACE reads again in MiXCR, with one record for every CDR3 protein. The sample contains approximately 1.8 million distinct CDR3 sequences, under 35% of which appear only once. Sequenced input: cord blood. The receptors shown here come from a newborn girl in good health.

The sample holds many counts of this clonotype. The chain carries TRBV10-3 and TRBJ1-2; D is perhaps TRBD1 (6 bases). Per the germline V gene, CDR1 is ENHRY and CDR2 is SYGVKD. The CDR3 runs to 14 residues. V lost 6 bases and J 2 bases, leaving 13 bases between the germline ends. In DNA form, the CDR3 reads TGTGCCATCAGGGCGGGGGCGACAAACTATGGCTACACCTTC. Translated: CAIRAGATNYGYTF.

This clonotype came up a few times. The rearrangement links TRBV3-1 to TRBJ2-1, with D possibly matching TRBD2 (6 bases). Germline lookup yields CDR1 LGHDT and CDR2 YNNKEL (reference sequence). The CDR3 spans 14 residues. V lost 8 bases, J lost 5 bases, and 16 bases lay in between. The CDR3 DNA reads as TGTGCCAGCCGCCGACTAGTCGGGGACAATGAGCAGTTCTTC. Translation gives CASRRLVGDNEQFF.

The table lists this clonotype with a count of one. One end of the junction varies from germline; a read error may be responsible. The CDR3 sequence is CSVATDWGMRETQYF. The DNA of the CDR3 is TGCAGCGTTGCTACCGACTGGGGAATGAGGGAGACCCAGTATTTC. The rearrangement uses TRBV29-1 and TRBJ2-7; TRBD2 is a possible D gene (5 bases). CDR3 length: 15 residues. Germline V gene sequence: CDR1 SQVTM, CDR2 ANQGSEA.

The chain recombines TRBV7-2 with TRBJ1-1; D remains unclear. This CDR3 comprises 15 residues. The germline gives CDR1 SGHTA, CDR2 FQGNSA. Trimming removed 3 bases from V and 0 bases from J, with 11 bases in between. CDR3 in amino acids: CASSLVGKMNTEAFF. Written as DNA, the CDR3 is TGTGCCAGCAGCTTGGTGGGCAAAATGAACACTGAAGCTTTCTTT.

The chain links TRBV29-1 to TRBJ2-1, with 8 bases identical to TRBD2. Germline V gene lookup returns CDR1 SQVTM and CDR2 ANQGSEA. The CDR3 sequence is 16 residues long. V shed 4 bases and J 8 bases; nucleotides not matched to a gene: 16. In DNA form, the CDR3 reads TGCAGCGTTGTCCCGATAGCGGGATGGAGGTTCCATGAGCAGTTCTTC. Protein: CSVVPIAGWRFHEQFF.

The gene calls are TRBV20-1 and TRBJ1-1; D perhaps matches TRBD1 (5 bases). V was pared by 7 bases and J by 4 bases, with 10 bases between. Germline CDR1 is DFQATT and CDR2 is SNEGSKA (reference sequence). CDR3 length equals 11 residues. CDR3 protein: CSEAGGTEAFF. The CDR3 coding sequence is TGCAGTGAAGCGGGGGGCACTGAAGCTTTCTTT.

The gene calls are TRBV5-8 and TRBJ2-3; 7 bases agree with TRBD2. V dropped 0 bases and J dropped 11; count of bases not matched to a gene: 21. The V gene's germline CDR1 is SGHTS and CDR2 YDEGEE. CDR3 size: 18 residues. The CDR3 DNA reads TGTGCCAGCAGCTTGGGGGGTCTAGCGGCTAGCTCCTACAATGAGCAGTATTTT. This codes for CASSLGGLAASSYNEQYF. Supplemented by reference TRBV5-8 and TRBJ2-3, the full variable domain reads EAGVTQSPTHLIKTRGQQATLRCSPISGHTSVYWYQQALGLGLQFLLWYDEGEERNRGNFPPRFSGRQFPNYSSELNVNALELEDSALYLCASSLGGLAASSYNEQYFGPGTRLTVL.

This chain uses TRBV27 with TRBJ2-5; D gene ambiguous. The CDR3 is 14 residues long. Per the germline V gene, CDR1 is MNHEY and CDR2 is SMNVEV (reference sequence). Deletions cut 1 base from V and 1 base from J, with 7 bases between. The CDR3 sequence: CASSLYGFQETQYF. CDR3 DNA sequence: TGTGCCAGCAGTTTATACGGGTTCCAAGAGACCCAGTACTTC.

This clonotype was observed a few times. The chain carries TRBV20-1 and TRBJ2-4, with 9 bases matching TRBD2. The J call may be wrong; the DNA end is better matched by TRBJ2-7. The CDR3 length is 14 residues. Per the germline V gene, CDR1 is DFQATT and CDR2 is SNEGSKA (reference sequence). CDR3 bases: TGCAGTGCTAGAGCCCTAGCGGGGTTATACGAGCAGTACTTC. It is translated as CSARALAGLYEQYF.

The table lists this clonotype with many counts. V usage is TRBV28 and J usage is TRBJ2-5; TRBD1 matches 8 bases. With V trimmed by 6 bases and J by 3 bases, 9 bases remained unmatched. CDR1 is MDHEN and CDR2 is SYDVKM in the germline V gene. This CDR3 has 15 residues. The CDR3 DNA sequence: TGTGCCAGCAGGGGATGGAGGACAGGGAAAGAGACCCAGTACTTC. Its protein is CASRGWRTGKETQYF.

This clonotype was detected many times. The rearrangement links TRBV10-3 to TRBJ1-4, with D possibly TRBD1 on 6 matching bases. Germline CDR1 reads ENHRY; CDR2 reads SYGVKD. CDR3 length equals 14 residues. The germline V and J ends were trimmed by 6 bases and 0 bases, with 8 bases remaining between them. The CDR3 DNA reads as TGTGCCATCAGCCGGGACACAACTAATGAAAAACTGTTTTTT. Protein: CAISRDTTNEKLFF.

The V gene is TRBV20-1, the J gene TRBJ1-1; D is perhaps TRBD1 (6 bases). This CDR3 is 14 amino acids long. From germline, CDR1 is DFQATT and CDR2 SNEGSKA (reference sequence). Trimming stripped 5 bases from V and 1 base from J, with 14 bases between. CDR3: CSAPYAQGNTEAFF. The CDR3 DNA reads TGCAGTGCTCCTTACGCACAGGGGAACACTGAAGCTTTCTTT.